These T cell receptor beta chains were read from a single sample in a study of T cells after yellow fever vaccination. MiXCR, run by TCRdb on the 5' RACE reads, gives a single entry per CDR3 protein. The data hold about 29,000 distinct CDR3 sequences, with around 5% observed a single time. The sequenced sample was CD8+ T cells sorted from PBMCs, obtained 10 days after the yellow fever booster vaccination. These receptors all come from a man under 40 who received the YFV17D yellow fever vaccine. The CDR3 runs from the conserved cysteine through the conserved F or W. The D gene is left open where the match is weak. Only part of the rows carry a size: once, few, many, or a class if the clone is expanded.

clone_size	v_call	d_call	cdr3_length	j_call	cdr3_aa	cdr3_nt
many	TRBV7-9	NA	10	TRBJ2-1	CASSFGQLVF	TGTGCCAGCAGCTTCGGGCAGCTTGTGTTC
many	TRBV7-2	NA	13	TRBJ2-3	CASSLDSVDTQYF	TGTGCCAGCAGCTTAGATAGCGTGGATACGCAGTATTTT
many	TRBV29-1	NA	16	TRBJ2-4	CSATPDGTTAKNIQYF	TGCAGCGCGACCCCGGACGGAACCACAGCCAAAAACATTCAGTACTTC
few	TRBV10-3	TRBD1	13	TRBJ2-5	CATNRQGGETQYF	TGTGCCACCAACAGACAGGGGGGGGAGACCCAGTACTTC
many	TRBV11-2	TRBD2	15	TRBJ2-1	CASSMTSGRGNEQFF	TGTGCCAGCAGTATGACTAGCGGGAGAGGAAATGAGCAGTTCTTC
few	TRBV27	NA	14	TRBJ2-1	CASSLSQALGEQFF	TGTGCCAGCAGTTTATCACAGGCGCTTGGTGAGCAGTTCTTC
many	TRBV2	TRBD1	10	TRBJ1-2	CASLQGGYTF	TGTGCCAGCCTACAGGGGGGCTACACCTTC
many	TRBV27	NA	12	TRBJ2-1	CASSDKNNEQFF	TGTGCCAGCAGCGACAAGAACAATGAGCAGTTCTTC
NA	TRBV5-1	NA	13	TRBJ2-1	CASSSGLVNEQFF	TGCGCCAGCAGCTCTGGTCTAGTCAATGAGCAGTTCTTC
many	TRBV28	NA	14	TRBJ2-7	CASRALDSLYEQYF	TGTGCCAGCAGGGCCTTGGACAGCCTATACGAGCAGTACTTC
NA	TRBV13	TRBD2	18	TRBJ2-1	CAFSSGTSGFTSYNEQFF	TGTGCCTTCAGCTCCGGGACTAGCGGGTTTACCTCCTACAATGAGCAGTTCTTC
many	TRBV7-9	NA	16	TRBJ2-7	CASSDRGRTAADEQYF	TGTGCCAGCAGCGATAGAGGGAGGACAGCGGCGGACGAGCAGTACTTC
many	TRBV9	TRBD1	12	TRBJ2-1	CASSATGGEQFF	TGTGCCAGCAGCGCGACAGGGGGTGAGCAGTTCTTC
NA	TRBV3-1	NA	15	TRBJ2-3	CASSQHGPGTPSQYF	TGTGCCAGCAGCCAGCACGGTCCTGGGACACCATCCCAGTATTTT
NA	TRBV12-3/TRBV12-4	TRBD2	17	TRBJ2-3	CAFCEGTTSGYGDTQYF	TGTGCCTTCTGTGAGGGTACGACTAGCGGGTATGGAGATACGCAGTATTTT
many	TRBV6-2/TRBV6-3	NA	15	TRBJ2-7	CASSYERGHSYEQYF	TGTGCCAGCAGTTACGAACGGGGCCACTCCTACGAGCAGTACTTC
many	TRBV5-6	NA	13	TRBJ2-7	CASSLGHNYEQYF	TGTGCCAGCAGCTTGGGTCACAACTACGAGCAGTACTTC
many	TRBV3-1	NA	18	TRBJ2-1	CASSQTFFRGASGGEQFF	TGTGCCAGCAGCCAAACCTTCTTCAGGGGGGCCTCCGGGGGAGAGCAGTTCTTC